The rows below give T cell receptor beta chains drawn from one sample of a study of blood T cell repertoires in COVID-19. Generated by immunoSEQ multiplex PCR, the TCRdb table keeps only in-frame clones and is missing some. This sample has some 80,000 clones, with 79% found just once. Input material: peripheral blood. All receptors derive from a woman older than 75 with active or convalescent COVID-19. CDR3s include the opening cysteine and the closing phenylalanine or tryptophan. The D gene is left open where the match is weak. Clone size appears in some rows only: once, few, many, or a class for an expanded clone.

D,size,V,J,DNA,CDR3
TRBD1,-,TRBV7-9,TRBJ2-7,TGTGCCAGCAGCTTAGACAGGGGGTCTCTCTACGAGCAGTACTTC,CASSLDRGSLYEQYF
TRBD1,-,TRBV27,TRBJ1-2,TGTGCCAGCAGTTTACGTGCCGGGACAGGCTATGGCTACACCTTC,CASSLRAGTGYGYTF
-,-,TRBV12-3/TRBV12-4,TRBJ2-1,TGTGCCAGCAGTTTTGGTCTATATGAGCAGTTCTTC,CASSFGLYEQFF
TRBD1,once,TRBV3-1/TRBV3-2,TRBJ1-2,TGTGCCAGCAGCCAAGATAACAGGGGAAGCGGCTACACCTTC,CASSQDNRGSGYTF
TRBD2,-,TRBV25-1,TRBJ2-2,TGTGCCAGCAGTTGGACTAGCGGGAGGTCCGGGGAGCTGTTTTTT,CASSWTSGRSGELFF
TRBD1,-,TRBV18,TRBJ1-6,TGTGCCAGCTCGAAGGAGGGGCAGGGGGATTCACCCCTCCACTTT,CASSKEGQGDSPLHF
-,-,TRBV28,TRBJ1-1,TGTGCCATATTTCCCAGGGAGGGAACTGAAGCTTTCTTT,CAIFPREGTEAFF
TRBD2,-,TRBV28,TRBJ2-1,TGTGCCAGCAGTTTACCACTAGCGGGGGGCCTCTACAATGAGCAGTTCTTC,CASSLPLAGGLYNEQFF
-,-,TRBV10-3,TRBJ1-3,TGTGCCATCAGTGAAACTACAGGCTCTGGAAACACCATATATTTT,CAISETTGSGNTIYF
TRBD2,-,TRBV7-8,TRBJ2-5,TGTGCCAGCAGCTTATCGTTTGTGACTAGCGGATTCAAGAGACCCCAGTACTTC,CASSLSFVTSGFKRPQYF
TRBD1,-,TRBV28,TRBJ1-1,TGTGCCAGCAGTCCGGGGACAGTGAACACTGAAGCTTTCTTT,CASSPGTVNTEAFF
-,-,TRBV28,TRBJ2-1,TGTGCCAGCAGCCCCCCCGGGGGGCTTTACAATGAGCAGTTCTTC,CASSPPGGLYNEQFF
-,-,TRBV4-1,TRBJ1-3,TGCGCCAGCAGCCAAAACGCTCCCATAGAGGTAACTTCTGGAAACACCATATATTTT,CASSQNAPIEVTSGNTIYF
-,-,TRBV5-1,TRBJ1-6,TGCGCCAGCAGCTTGGTCCCGGGGGGATATTCACCCCTCCACTTT,CASSLVPGGYSPLHF
-,-,TRBV5-1,TRBJ2-3,TGCGCCAGCAGCTTTGCCGGGACATACTCCACAGATACGCAGTATTTT,CASSFAGTYSTDTQYF
TRBD1,-,TRBV7-9,TRBJ1-2,TGTGCCAGCAGCGACGAGACAGGGAGGAGGGATGGCTACACCTTC,CASSDETGRRDGYTF
-,-,TRBV2,TRBJ1-6,TGTGCCAGCAGAGCCTATTCAGGGGTGTACTCACCCCTCCACTTT,CASRAYSGVYSPLHF
-,-,TRBV5-1,TRBJ2-3,TGCGCCAGCAGCTCCCTATCTACAGGGTCAGATACGCAGTATTTT,CASSSLSTGSDTQYF
TRBD2,-,TRBV6-4,TRBJ2-1,TGTGCCAGCAGTTGGGCCGGGGGGAGCAATGAGCAGTTCTTC,CASSWAGGSNEQFF
TRBD2,-,TRBV11-3,TRBJ2-1,TGTGCCAGCAGCGGCAGGACTAGCACAAAATACAATGAGCAGTTCTTC,CASSGRTSTKYNEQFF
-,-,TRBV13,TRBJ1-6,TGTGCCAGCAGCTTATACAGGACAGCGGCTAATTCACCCCTCCACTTT,CASSLYRTAANSPLHF
TRBD1,-,TRBV10-1,TRBJ1-1,TGCGCCAGCACACCGGGACAGATGAACACTGAAGCTTTCTTT,CASTPGQMNTEAFF
TRBD2,-,TRBV19,TRBJ2-3,TGTGCCAGTAGTATCTGGCTAGCGGACACAGATACGCAGTATTTT,CASSIWLADTDTQYF
-,-,TRBV2,TRBJ1-3,TGTGCCAGCAGGGGAGTAGCCTGGGGAAACACCATATATTTT,CASRGVAWGNTIYF
TRBD1,-,TRBV7-2,TRBJ2-3,TGTGCCAGCAGCCTTCGACAGGGGGTGACAGATACGCAGTATTTT,CASSLRQGVTDTQYF
TRBD2,-,TRBV7-2,TRBJ2-7,TGTGCCAGCAGCGTACGCGGGGGGGTCCACGAGCAGTACTTC,CASSVRGGVHEQYF
-,-,TRBV29-1,TRBJ1-2,TGCAGCATCATAAGGGGCTTGGGCGGCTACACCTTC,CSIIRGLGGYTF
-,-,TRBV23-1,TRBJ1-2,TGCGCCAGCAGTCGCTCCATTTACCAAATTGGAGGTGGCTACACCTTC,CASSRSIYQIGGGYTF
-,-,TRBV7-2,TRBJ2-5,TGTGCCAGCAGCTCACTTCCCCGAAGAAACCCCCAAGAGACCCAGTACTTC,CASSSLPRRNPQETQYF
TRBD1,once,TRBV7-2,TRBJ1-5,TGTGCCAGCAGGACGACAGGGGATAGCAATCAGCCCCAGCATTTT,CASRTTGDSNQPQHF
TRBD1,-,TRBV7-9,TRBJ1-2,TGTGCCAGCAGCCCCTTTCAGGGGGCCCATGATGGCTACACCTTC,CASSPFQGAHDGYTF
-,-,TRBV6-5,TRBJ1-3,TGTGCCAGCAGTTGGGGGCCTGGAAACACCATATATTTT,CASSWGPGNTIYF
-,-,TRBV28,TRBJ1-5,TGTGCCAGCAGTCCGGGGGGGTATAGCAATCAGCCCCAGCATTTT,CASSPGGYSNQPQHF
TRBD2,once,TRBV2,TRBJ2-1,TGTGCCAGCTACGGGAGGGCCGTCAATGAGCAGTTCTTC,CASYGRAVNEQFF
-,many,TRBV11-3,TRBJ2-7,TGTGCCAGCAGCTTAGGCAGGGAGGCCGAGCAGTACTTC,CASSLGREAEQYF
TRBD1,-,TRBV6-5,TRBJ1-2,TGTGCCAGCAGGACAGGGACCTATGGCTACACCTTC,CASRTGTYGYTF
TRBD2,-,TRBV6-4,TRBJ2-3,TGTGCCAGCAGTAAGGGACTAGCGGGAGGAGTGGGCACAGATACGCAGTATTTT,CASSKGLAGGVGTDTQYF
-,-,TRBV5-1,TRBJ2-7,TGCGCCAGCAGCTTCGTCCTTTCTAGCTCCTACGAGCAGTACTTC,CASSFVLSSSYEQYF
-,-,TRBV5-4,TRBJ1-2,TGTGCCAGCAGCTTGGTGAGGGCGGCCGACTATGGCTACACCTTC,CASSLVRAADYGYTF
-,-,TRBV6-5,TRBJ1-1,TGTGCCAGCAGTTACGCGACAACGAACACTGAAGCTTTCTTT,CASSYATTNTEAFF
-,-,TRBV21-1,TRBJ2-2,TGTGCCAGCAGCAAAGTTCCCCTAGCGGCGAACACCGGGGAGCTGTTTTTT,CASSKVPLAANTGELFF
-,-,TRBV6-5,TRBJ1-3,TGTGCCAGTAACGGCCCTCGGGGGGACACCATATATTTT,CASNGPRGDTIYF